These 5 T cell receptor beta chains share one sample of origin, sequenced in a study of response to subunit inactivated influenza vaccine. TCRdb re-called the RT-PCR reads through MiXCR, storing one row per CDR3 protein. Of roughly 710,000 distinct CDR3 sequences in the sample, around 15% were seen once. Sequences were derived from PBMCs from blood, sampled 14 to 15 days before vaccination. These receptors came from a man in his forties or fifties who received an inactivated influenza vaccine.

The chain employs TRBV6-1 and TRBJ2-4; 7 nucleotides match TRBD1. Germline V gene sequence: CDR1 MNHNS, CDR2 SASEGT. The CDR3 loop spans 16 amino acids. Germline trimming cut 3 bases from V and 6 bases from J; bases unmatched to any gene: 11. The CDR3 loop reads CASSDPFWTGGNIQYF. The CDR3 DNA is TGTGCCAGCAGTGACCCCTTTTGGACAGGAGGAAACATTCAGTACTTC.

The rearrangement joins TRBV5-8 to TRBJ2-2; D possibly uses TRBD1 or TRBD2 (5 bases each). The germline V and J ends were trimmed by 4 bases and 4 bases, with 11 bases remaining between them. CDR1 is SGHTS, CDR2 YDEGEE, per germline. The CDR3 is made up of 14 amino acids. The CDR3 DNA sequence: TGTGCCAGCAGCCCATTGAGGGGCACCGGGGAGCTGTTTTTT. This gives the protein CASSPLRGTGELFF.

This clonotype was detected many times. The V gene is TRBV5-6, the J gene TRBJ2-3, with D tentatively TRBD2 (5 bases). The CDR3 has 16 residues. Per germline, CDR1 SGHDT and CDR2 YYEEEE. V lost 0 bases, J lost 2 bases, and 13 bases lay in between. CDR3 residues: CASSLDSAVLTDTQYF. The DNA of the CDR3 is TGTGCCAGCAGCTTGGATAGCGCCGTCCTCACAGATACGCAGTATTTT.

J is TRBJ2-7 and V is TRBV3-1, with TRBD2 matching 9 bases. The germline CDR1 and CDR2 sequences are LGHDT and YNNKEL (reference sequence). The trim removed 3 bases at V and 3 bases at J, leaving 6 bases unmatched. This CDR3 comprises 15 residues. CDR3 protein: CASSQPLTSGYEQYF. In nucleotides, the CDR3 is TGTGCCAGCAGCCAGCCCCTGACTAGCGGCTACGAGCAGTACTTC.

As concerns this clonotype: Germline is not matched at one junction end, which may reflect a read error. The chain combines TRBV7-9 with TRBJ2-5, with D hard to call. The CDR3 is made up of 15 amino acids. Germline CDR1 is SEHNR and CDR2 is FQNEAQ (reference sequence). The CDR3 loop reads CASSPKRLGQKTQYF. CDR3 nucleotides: TGTGCCAGCAGTCCCAAAAGGCTGGGCCAAAAGACCCAGTACTTC.